The 10 T cell receptor beta chains listed next were all sequenced from one sample in a study of molecular identifiers for immune sequencing clone quantification. MiXCR, run by TCRdb on the PCR reads, gives a single entry per CDR3 protein. The sample lists about 640,000 distinct CDR3 sequences; around 20% were seen once. Sequenced sample: naive CD8+ T cells from blood, with Jurkat cell RNA spiked in. Sample subset: FACS-sorted CD8+CD4-CCR7+CD45RA+ naive T cells. The receptor source for this set is a human donor in good health. Some libraries in this study had Jurkat cell RNA spiked in.

This clonotype showed up many times. The chain recombines TRBV25-1 with TRBJ2-4; D gene uncertain. Trimming pared 3 bases from V and 0 bases from J, leaving 6 bases between. In germline, CDR1 is MGHDK, CDR2 SYGVNS. The CDR3 covers 14 residues. Written as DNA, the CDR3 is TGTGCCAGCAGTGATGTACTAGCCAAAAACATTCAGTACTTC. Its translation: CASSDVLAKNIQYF.

A note on this clonotype: At one of its ends the junction is not consistent with the germline gene, which may arise from a read error. V is TRBV13 and J is TRBJ2-7; 9 positions agree with TRBD1. This CDR3 spans 16 amino acids. The germline V gene encodes CDR1 PRHDT and CDR2 FYEKMQ (reference sequence). CDR3 loop: CACSFEPGQGLYEQYF. DNA for the CDR3: TGTGCCTGCAGCTTCGAACCGGGACAGGGTCTCTACGAGCAGTACTTC.

A word on this clonotype: Germline and junction disagree at one end, which may indicate a read error. The chain carries TRBV2 and TRBJ2-1; D possibly corresponds to TRBD2 (6 bases). Germline CDR1 and CDR2: SNHLY and FYNNEI. The CDR3 spans 16 residues. The CDR3 is CASPDSGLAGRDEQIF. CDR3 DNA sequence: TGTGCCAGCCCAGATTCTGGGCTGGCGGGAAGGGATGAGCAGATCTTC.

This clonotype was detected ten times or more. The CDR3 here is CSVVTSGGPSTDTQYF. CDR3 DNA sequence: TGCAGCGTTGTAACTAGCGGGGGGCCAAGCACAGATACGCAGTATTTT. V gene TRBV29-1 combines with J gene TRBJ2-3; 12 bases fit TRBD2. The ends lost 4 bases at V and 0 bases at J; junction bases unmatched: 5. The CDR3 sequence is 16 residues long. Per germline, CDR1 SQVTM and CDR2 ANQGSEA.

This clonotype was counted at least ten times. J is TRBJ2-7 and V is TRBV7-2; 7 bases align to TRBD2. V shed 5 bases and J 6 bases; nucleotides not matched to a gene: 7. Looked up from germline, CDR1 is SGHTA and CDR2 is FQGNSA. The CDR3 runs to 13 residues. DNA for the CDR3: TGTGCCAGCAGCCCAGACTGGGGGGGCGAGCAGTACTTC. It specifies CASSPDWGGEQYF.

This clonotype was recorded at least ten times. The chain recombines TRBV4-3 with TRBJ2-3, with 9 bases fitting TRBD1. The germline CDR1 and CDR2 sequences are LGHNA and YSLEER. CDR3 length: 16 amino acids. Germline trimming cut 4 bases from V and 2 bases from J; bases unmatched to any gene: 7. The CDR3 DNA is TGCGCCAGCAGCCCAGAAGACAGGGGGGACACAGATACGCAGTATTTT. Residues: CASSPEDRGDTDTQYF.

This clonotype was recorded many times. This chain links TRBV7-2 with TRBJ2-1; D ambiguous. The ends were cut back, 4 bases at V and 10 bases at J, with 11 bases in the middle. Per germline, CDR1 SGHTA and CDR2 FQGNSA. The CDR3 runs to 12 residues. The CDR3 DNA follows: TGTGCCAGCAGCTACTTTACGGGCGAGCAGTTCTTC. It encodes CASSYFTGEQFF. The complete variable domain, with remaining parts taken from reference TRBV7-2 and TRBJ2-1, reads GAGVSQSPSNKVTEKGKDVELRCDPISGHTALYWYRQSLGQGLEFLIYFQGNSAPDKSGLPSDRFSAERTGGSVSTLTIQRTQQEDSAVYLCASSYFTGEQFFGPGTRLTVL.

This clonotype has more than one count but fewer than ten. CDR3 protein: CASSYSIESTKLFF. The CDR3 DNA follows: TGTGCCAGCAGTTACTCAATTGAGAGTACGAAACTGTTTTTT. The chain joins TRBV6-5 to TRBJ1-4; D gene uncertain. Germline lookup yields CDR1 MNHEY and CDR2 SVGAGI. V was clipped by 0 bases and J by 11 bases, with 13 bases between them. The CDR3 consists of 14 residues.

This clonotype was detected many times. The chain carries TRBV5-1 and TRBJ2-2; 9 bases match TRBD2. The CDR3 length is 18 residues. Germline loops: CDR1 SGHRS, CDR2 YFSETQ. J gave up 5 bases and V 0 bases, and 11 bases lay outside the gene matches. The CDR3 DNA sequence: TGCGCCAGCAGCTTGGTCTCTCTAGCGGGGATACCTACCGGGGAGCTGTTTTTT. Amino acid sequence: CASSLVSLAGIPTGELFF.

This clonotype appeared many times. CDR3 nucleotides: TGCAGCGTTGAAGGGGACAGCACCGGGGAGCTGTTTTTT. Its translation is CSVEGDSTGELFF. This rearrangement joins TRBV29-1 to TRBJ2-2; 7 bases map to TRBD1. Germline V gene lookup returns CDR1 SQVTM and CDR2 ANQGSEA. The CDR3 runs 13 residues. The junction had 0 bases not matched to a gene; V was cut back by 1 base and J by 4 bases.